Below are 21 T cell receptor beta chains sequenced from a single sample in a study of blood T cells in healthy people across ages. It was with a sample-barcoded 5' primer and a J-beta primer mix that a second PCR of roughly 6 to 12 cycles was run. Each CDR3 protein is one row after TCRdb ran MiXCR on the 5' RACE reads. The table has some 1.8 million distinct CDR3 sequences, approximately 40% seen once; the top ten hold about 21%. The specimen sequenced was blood. Source of these receptors: a human donor in good health.

In its sample, this clonotype was seen a few times. The chain combines TRBV6-2 or TRBV6-3 with TRBJ1-1; the D is unclear. Germline CDR1 and CDR2: MNHEY and SVGEGT. V gave up 10 bases and J gave up 3 bases, with 15 bases separating them. This CDR3 region has 13 residues. CDR3: CATTASLYTEAFF. CDR3 coding DNA: TGTGCCACCACGGCAAGTCTATACACTGAAGCTTTCTTT.

The V and J genes are TRBV13 and TRBJ2-3; tentatively, D is TRBD2 (5 bases). Germline V gene sequence: CDR1 PRHDT, CDR2 FYEKMQ (reference sequence). This CDR3 spans 15 amino acids. V shed 0 bases and J shed 4 bases, with 11 bases lying between them. DNA for the CDR3: TGTGCCAGCAGCTTAGGCCGGGGTGTTCCAGATACGCAGTATTTT. Its translation is CASSLGRGVPDTQYF.

This sequence joins TRBV20-1 and TRBJ2-3, with D perhaps matching TRBD2 (6 bases). The CDR3 has 12 amino acids. Per the germline V gene, CDR1 is DFQATT and CDR2 is SNEGSKA (reference sequence). The CDR3 DNA reads TGCAGCGCCACCCCTAGCGTAAATACGCAGTATTTT. As protein: CSATPSVNTQYF.

This clonotype has just a few counts. This chain connects TRBV20-1 to TRBJ2-6; D perhaps matches TRBD2 (6 bases). The germline V gene has CDR1 DFQATT and CDR2 SNEGSKA (reference sequence). Trimming shortened V by 0 bases and J by 0 bases, and 12 bases separated the two germline ends. The CDR3 runs 17 residues. The DNA for the CDR3 is TGCAGTGCTAGAGATATGGAGGGGTTCTCTGGGGCCAACGTCCTGACTTTC. Its translation is CSARDMEGFSGANVLTF.

Only one count was recorded for this clonotype. The chain links TRBV9 to TRBJ2-2; D not certain. Germline-derived CDR1 and CDR2 are SGDLS and YYNGEE. CDR3 length: 14 residues. V gave up 4 bases and J gave up 1 base, with 8 bases separating them. Here the CDR3 DNA reads TGTGCCAGCAGCCTCCTAGTGAACACCGGGGAGCTGTTTTTT. Amino acids: CASSLLVNTGELFF. The full variable domain, completed using reference TRBV9 and TRBJ2-2, is DSGVTQTPKHLITATGQRVTLRCSPRSGDLSVYWYQQSLDQGLQFLIQYYNGEERAKGNILERFSAQQFPDLHSELNLSSLELGDSALYFCASSLLVNTGELFFGEGSRLTVL.

With regard to this clonotype: Its ends do not fully match the called genes, so a read error is possible. This sequence joins TRBV9 and TRBJ2-3; no reliable D call. This CDR3 is 14 amino acids long. Germline-derived CDR1 and CDR2 are SGDLS and YYNGEE. This chain's CDR3 is CTSSVGGDSYEQYF. The CDR3 coding sequence is TGTACCAGCAGCGTAGGCGGAGACTCCTACGAGCAGTATTTT.

The chain is built from TRBV20-1 and TRBJ1-2; D unclear. The CDR3 has 11 amino acids. CDR1 is DFQATT and CDR2 is SNEGSKA in the germline V gene (reference sequence). V lost 3 bases, J lost 4 bases, and 6 bases lay in between. CDR3 loop: CSASRAYGYTF. The DNA for the CDR3 is TGCAGTGCTAGCAGAGCCTATGGCTACACCTTC.

This clonotype showed up just a few times. The chain joins TRBV29-1 to TRBJ2-5; D possibly corresponds to TRBD1 (5 bases). Trimming removed 5 bases from V and 7 bases from J, with 17 bases in between. This CDR3 has 13 residues. CDR1 is SQVTM, CDR2 ANQGSEA, per germline. The CDR3, as DNA: TGCAGCGTTCCTAGGGGCTCGAGCTGGACCCAGTACTTC. It encodes CSVPRGSSWTQYF.

This sequence joins TRBV12-5 and TRBJ2-1; D tentatively reads TRBD1 or TRBD2 (5 bases each). The CDR3 contains 14 residues. Per germline, CDR1 LGHNT and CDR2 FRNRAP. Trimming stripped 6 bases from V and 3 bases from J, with 12 bases between. Written as DNA, the CDR3 is TGTGCTAGTGGCCCCGGGACGGGCTACAATGAGCAGTTCTTC. Translation gives CASGPGTGYNEQFF.

The V gene is TRBV5-1, the J gene TRBJ2-2, with D unclear. Trimming pared 5 bases from V and 3 bases from J, leaving 14 bases between. Germline V gives CDR1 SGHRS, CDR2 YFSETQ. The CDR3 totals 15 residues. The CDR3 loop reads CASSLRTWDTGELFF. CDR3 nucleotide sequence: TGCGCCAGCAGTTTGCGCACTTGGGACACCGGGGAGCTGTTTTTT. Full variable domain (missing parts from reference TRBV5-1 and TRBJ2-2): KAGVTQTPRYLIKTRGQQVTLSCSPISGHRSVSWYQQTPGQGLQFLFEYFSETQRNKGNFPGRFSGRQFSNSRSEMNVSTLELGDSALYLCASSLRTWDTGELFFGEGSRLTVL.

V and J are TRBV5-6 and TRBJ1-2; D call uncertain. In germline, CDR1 is SGHDT, CDR2 YYEEEE. The CDR3 contains 14 residues. The ends were cut back, 3 bases at V and 8 bases at J, with 17 bases in the middle. The CDR3 DNA reads TGTGCCAGCAGCTCGACGACACCTTACGAGGGCTACACCTTC. Its translation is CASSSTTPYEGYTF.

This clonotype turned up a few times. The rearrangement joins TRBV13 to TRBJ1-2, with a weak D call TRBD1 (5 bases). V dropped 2 bases and J dropped 4 bases, with 11 bases sitting between them. In germline, CDR1 is PRHDT, CDR2 FYEKMQ (reference sequence). This CDR3 region has 14 residues. Here the CDR3 reads CASSLRGEAYGYTF. The DNA for the CDR3 is TGTGCCAGCAGCTTAAGGGGTGAGGCCTATGGCTACACCTTC.

As concerns this clonotype: This may be a read error: a much more frequent sequence differs by one nucleotide. The V and J genes are TRBV10-3 and TRBJ1-2; 9 nucleotides line up with TRBD1. CDR1 is ENHRY and CDR2 is SYGVKD in the germline V gene. J gave up 7 bases and V 6 bases, and 3 bases lay outside the gene matches. The CDR3 loop spans 12 amino acids. The CDR3 region is CAIRGQGPGYTF. The CDR3 DNA reads TGTGCCATCAGAGGACAGGGGCCTGGCTACACCTTC.

This rearrangement joins TRBV28 to TRBJ1-2; weak D call: TRBD1 (6 bases). Looked up from germline, CDR1 is MDHEN and CDR2 is SYDVKM. The CDR3 runs 14 residues. Trimming took 5 bases from V and 3 from J, leaving 13 bases between them. CDR3 nucleotides: TGTGCCAGCAGTCCGTGGGACACCTACTATGGCTACACCTTC. Its translation is CASSPWDTYYGYTF.

This chain uses TRBV9 with TRBJ1-6, with 10 bases lining up with TRBD1. V lost 4 bases, J lost 8 bases, and 6 bases stayed unmatched. Germline CDR1 and CDR2: SGDLS and YYNGEE. The CDR3 spans 15 residues. The CDR3 is CASSTGTGVDSPLHF. The CDR3 DNA reads as TGTGCCAGCAGCACCGGGACAGGGGTCGATTCACCCCTCCACTTT.

The rearrangement joins TRBV29-1 to TRBJ2-5; tentatively, D is TRBD1 or TRBD2 (5 bases each). The CDR3 has 13 residues. V lost 6 bases and J lost 5, with 16 bases in between. CDR1 and CDR2 (germline): SQVTM, ANQGSEA. The CDR3 nucleotides are TGCAGCGTCGCCGGGACCTTCCAGGAGACCCAGTACTTC. Translating it yields CSVAGTFQETQYF. Together with reference TRBV29-1 and TRBJ2-5, the CDR3 gives the full variable domain: SAVISQKPSRDICQRGTSLTIQCQVDSQVTMMFWYRQQPGQSLTLIATANQGSEATYESGFVIDKFPISRPNLTFSTLTVSNMSPEDSSIYLCSVAGTFQETQYFGPGTRLLVL.

This clonotype has just one count. The J gene is TRBJ1-1, the V gene TRBV7-2, with TRBD1 as a possible D gene (5 bases). The length of the CDR3 is 17 residues. V lost 5 bases and J lost 1, with 20 bases in between. In germline, CDR1 is SGHTA, CDR2 FQGNSA. The CDR3 is CASSVRGTPLANTEAFF. CDR3 coding DNA: TGTGCCAGCAGCGTTCGGGGGACCCCTTTGGCGAACACTGAAGCTTTCTTT.

The chain couples TRBV11-1 to TRBJ2-7, with D possibly being TRBD2 (7 bases). This CDR3 region has 14 residues. CDR1 is SGHAT, CDR2 FQDESV, per germline (reference sequence). V gave up 1 base and J gave up 6 bases, with 13 bases separating them. The CDR3, as DNA: TGTGCCAGCAGCTTAGGACGCGGGGGCTCCGAGCAGTACTTC. Translation gives CASSLGRGGSEQYF.

This clonotype was detected a few times. The gene calls are TRBV12-3 or TRBV12-4 and TRBJ1-5, with a possible D match to TRBD1 (6 bases). V lost 2 bases, J lost 7 bases, and 12 bases lay in between. This CDR3 region has 14 residues. CDR3 DNA sequence: TGTGCCAGCAGTTTAAGTGTCGGGGGCCAGCCCCAGCATTTT. It codes for CASSLSVGGQPQHF.

This chain links TRBV6-5 with TRBJ1-1; D may be TRBD1 (5 bases). The CDR3 covers 15 residues. Germline V CDR1 and CDR2: MNHEY, SVGAGI. Trimming stripped 6 bases from V and 2 bases from J, with 16 bases between. DNA for the CDR3: TGTGCCAGCAGCCGAGGTGGGACGGAAAACACTGAAGCTTTCTTT. Translating it yields CASSRGGTENTEAFF.

The rearrangement uses TRBV29-1 and TRBJ1-5; TRBD1 might be the D (5 bases). Germline V gene data show CDR1 as SQVTM and CDR2 as ANQGSEA. The V end was cut by 3 bases, the J end by 7 bases, with 13 bases between. CDR3 size: 13 residues. CDR3 bases: TGCAGCGTTGATTGGGGGGTCGGGCAGCCCCAGCATTTT. It codes for CSVDWGVGQPQHF.